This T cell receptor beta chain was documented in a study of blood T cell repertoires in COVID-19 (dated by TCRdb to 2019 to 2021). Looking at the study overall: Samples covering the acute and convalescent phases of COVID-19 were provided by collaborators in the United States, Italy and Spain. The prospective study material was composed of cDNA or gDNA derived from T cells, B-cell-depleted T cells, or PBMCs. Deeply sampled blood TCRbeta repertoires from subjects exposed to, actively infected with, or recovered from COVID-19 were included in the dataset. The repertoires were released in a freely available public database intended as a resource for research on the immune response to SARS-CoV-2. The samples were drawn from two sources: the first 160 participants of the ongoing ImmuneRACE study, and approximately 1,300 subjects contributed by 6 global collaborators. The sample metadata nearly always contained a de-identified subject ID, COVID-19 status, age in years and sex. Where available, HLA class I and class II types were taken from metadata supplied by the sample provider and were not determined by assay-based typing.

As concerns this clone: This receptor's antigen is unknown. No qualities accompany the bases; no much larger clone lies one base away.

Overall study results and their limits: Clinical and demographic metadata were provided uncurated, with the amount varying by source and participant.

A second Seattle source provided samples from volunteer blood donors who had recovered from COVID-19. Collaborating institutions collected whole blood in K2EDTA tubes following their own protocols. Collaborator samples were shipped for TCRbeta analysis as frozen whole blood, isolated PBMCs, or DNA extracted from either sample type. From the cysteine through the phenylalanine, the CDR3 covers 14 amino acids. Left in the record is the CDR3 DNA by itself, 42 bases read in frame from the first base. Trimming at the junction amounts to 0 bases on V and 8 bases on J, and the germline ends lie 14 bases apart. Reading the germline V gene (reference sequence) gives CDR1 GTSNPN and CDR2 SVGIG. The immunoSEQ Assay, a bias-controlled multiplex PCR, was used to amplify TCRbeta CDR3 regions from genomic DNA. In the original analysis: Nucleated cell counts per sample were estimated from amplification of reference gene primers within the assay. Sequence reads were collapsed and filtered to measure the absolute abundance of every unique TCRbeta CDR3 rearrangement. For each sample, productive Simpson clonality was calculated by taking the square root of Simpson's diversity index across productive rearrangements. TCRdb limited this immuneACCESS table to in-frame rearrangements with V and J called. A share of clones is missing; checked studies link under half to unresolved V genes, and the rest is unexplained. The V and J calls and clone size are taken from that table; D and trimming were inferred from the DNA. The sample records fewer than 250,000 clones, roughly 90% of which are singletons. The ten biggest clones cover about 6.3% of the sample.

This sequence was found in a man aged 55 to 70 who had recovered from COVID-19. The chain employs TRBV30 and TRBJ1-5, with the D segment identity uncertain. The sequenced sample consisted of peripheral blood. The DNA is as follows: TGTGCCTGGAGTGTAACCGCCTCCGGGGAGCCCCAGCATTTT. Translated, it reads CAWSVTASGEPQHF.